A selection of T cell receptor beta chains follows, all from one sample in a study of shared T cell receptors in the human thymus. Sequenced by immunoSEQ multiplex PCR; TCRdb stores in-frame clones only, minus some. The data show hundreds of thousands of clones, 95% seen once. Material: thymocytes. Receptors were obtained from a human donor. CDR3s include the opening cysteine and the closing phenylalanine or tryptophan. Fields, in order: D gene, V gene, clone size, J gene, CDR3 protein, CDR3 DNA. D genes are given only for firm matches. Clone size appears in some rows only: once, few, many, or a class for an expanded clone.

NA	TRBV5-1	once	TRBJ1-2	CASSLAGEGNYGYTF	TGCGCCAGCAGCTTGGCCGGGGAGGGGAACTATGGCTACACCTTC
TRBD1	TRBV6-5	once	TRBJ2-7	CASSKQGEYEQYF	TGTGCCAGCAGTAAGCAGGGGGAGTACGAGCAGTACTTC
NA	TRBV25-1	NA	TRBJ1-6	CASRGTYRSYNSPLHF	TGTGCCAGCAGGGGGACCTACCGCTCCTATAATTCACCCCTCCACTTT
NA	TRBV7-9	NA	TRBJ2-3	CASSLVNGSTDTQYF	TGTGCCAGCAGCTTAGTGAACGGCAGCACAGATACGCAGTATTTT
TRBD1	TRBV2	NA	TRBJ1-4	CASTQYRDRGLGPYEKLFF	TGTGCCAGCACCCAATACCGGGACAGGGGGCTAGGACCTTATGAAAAACTGTTTTTT
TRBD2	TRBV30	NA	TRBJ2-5	CAWSVLGTTQETQYF	TGTGCCTGGAGTGTACTCGGGACTACTCAAGAGACCCAGTACTTC
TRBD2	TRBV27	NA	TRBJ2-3	CASSLAGLTDTQYF	TGTGCCAGCAGTCTAGCGGGACTCACAGATACGCAGTATTTT
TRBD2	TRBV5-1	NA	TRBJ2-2	CASSFRTSGRADGELFF	TGCGCCAGCAGCTTTAGGACTAGCGGGAGGGCCGACGGGGAGCTGTTTTTT
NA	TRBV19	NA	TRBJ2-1	CASTAGLRFF	TGTGCCAGTACCGCGGGACTCCGGTTCTTC
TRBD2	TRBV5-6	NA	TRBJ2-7	CASSPSPGLAGESEQYF	TGTGCCAGCAGCCCCTCTCCAGGACTAGCGGGAGAATCTGAGCAGTACTTC